These T cell receptor beta chains were read from a single sample in a study of shared clonotypes between healthy human individuals. Sequencing was performed with immunoSEQ multiplex PCR; in TCRdb, only in-frame clones are kept and a portion is missing. The sample lists 75,000 to 100,000 clones, roughly half occurring once. Material for sequencing was PBMCs. Every receptor here comes from a woman in her thirties or forties in good health. Some clones in this sample may be carry-over from other donors' samples. Both conserved end residues are part of each CDR3. The D gene is left open where the match is weak. Only part of the rows carry a size: once, few, many, or a class if the clone is expanded.

D gene: NA; clone size: NA; V gene: TRBV5-1; J gene: TRBJ2-7; CDR3 protein: CASSLGDWGEQYF; CDR3 DNA: TGCGCCAGCAGCTTGGGGGACTGGGGTGAGCAGTACTTC
D gene: NA; clone size: NA; V gene: TRBV20-1; J gene: TRBJ2-1; CDR3 protein: CSARPQNEQFF; CDR3 DNA: TGCAGTGCTAGACCCCAAAATGAGCAGTTCTTC
D gene: TRBD1; clone size: many; V gene: TRBV30; J gene: TRBJ2-3; CDR3 protein: CAWPRQGDTQYF; CDR3 DNA: TGTGCCTGGCCCCGACAGGGAGATACGCAGTATTTT
D gene: NA; clone size: NA; V gene: TRBV15; J gene: TRBJ2-5; CDR3 protein: CATSRGQTQETQYF; CDR3 DNA: TGTGCCACCAGCAGAGGACAAACCCAAGAGACCCAGTACTTC
D gene: NA; clone size: NA; V gene: TRBV30; J gene: TRBJ2-3; CDR3 protein: CAWSVGLVTDTQYF; CDR3 DNA: TGTGCCTGGAGTGTAGGGCTCGTCACAGATACGCAGTATTTT
D gene: NA; clone size: NA; V gene: TRBV4-2; J gene: TRBJ2-2; CDR3 protein: CASRIGGGAGELFF; CDR3 DNA: TGTGCCAGCAGGATTGGGGGAGGCGCCGGGGAGCTGTTTTTT
D gene: TRBD1; clone size: few; V gene: TRBV28; J gene: TRBJ1-5; CDR3 protein: CASSRDRGGNQPQHF; CDR3 DNA: TGTGCCAGCAGTCGGGACAGGGGTGGCAATCAGCCCCAGCATTTT
D gene: NA; clone size: many; V gene: TRBV27; J gene: TRBJ2-7; CDR3 protein: CASSRTRGAMEQYF; CDR3 DNA: TGTGCCAGCAGTCGGACACGCGGGGCTATGGAGCAGTACTTC
D gene: TRBD1; clone size: NA; V gene: TRBV9; J gene: TRBJ2-7; CDR3 protein: CASSVAVGGAYEQYF; CDR3 DNA: TGTGCCAGCAGCGTAGCTGTAGGGGGCGCCTACGAGCAGTACTTC
D gene: NA; clone size: NA; V gene: TRBV30; J gene: TRBJ1-2; CDR3 protein: CAWSVLGDAYGYTF; CDR3 DNA: TGTGCCTGGAGTGTCTTGGGGGACGCCTATGGCTACACCTTC
D gene: TRBD1; clone size: many; V gene: TRBV6-5; J gene: TRBJ1-2; CDR3 protein: CASSYYRGSLHTF; CDR3 DNA: TGTGCCAGCAGTTACTACAGGGGGTCGCTGCACACCTTC
D gene: TRBD2; clone size: NA; V gene: TRBV15; J gene: TRBJ2-7; CDR3 protein: CATSRDRSGSGEQYF; CDR3 DNA: TGTGCCACCAGCAGAGATCGGAGCGGGAGTGGGGAGCAGTACTTC
D gene: NA; clone size: few; V gene: TRBV6-6; J gene: TRBJ1-5; CDR3 protein: CASSYEGGYQPQHF; CDR3 DNA: TGTGCCAGCAGTTACGAGGGGGGTTACCAGCCCCAGCATTTT
D gene: TRBD1; clone size: medium-sized; V gene: TRBV20-1; J gene: TRBJ1-2; CDR3 protein: CSAWDSYGYTF; CDR3 DNA: TGCAGTGCCTGGGACAGCTATGGCTACACCTTC
D gene: TRBD2; clone size: NA; V gene: TRBV9; J gene: TRBJ2-5; CDR3 protein: CASSPGLAAQETQYF; CDR3 DNA: TGTGCCAGCAGCCCCGGACTAGCGGCCCAAGAGACCCAGTACTTC
D gene: NA; clone size: NA; V gene: TRBV9; J gene: TRBJ2-2; CDR3 protein: CASSATRGELFF; CDR3 DNA: TGTGCCAGCAGCGCCACACGGGGGGAGCTGTTTTTT
D gene: NA; clone size: many; V gene: TRBV27; J gene: TRBJ2-7; CDR3 protein: CASSFFPEPYEQYF; CDR3 DNA: TGTGCCAGCAGTTTTTTTCCGGAGCCCTACGAGCAGTACTTC
D gene: TRBD2; clone size: few; V gene: TRBV2; J gene: TRBJ2-1; CDR3 protein: CASSAASGWVKQFF; CDR3 DNA: TGTGCCAGCAGTGCGGCTAGCGGGTGGGTTAAGCAGTTCTTC
D gene: TRBD1; clone size: NA; V gene: TRBV29-1; J gene: TRBJ2-1; CDR3 protein: CSVEGTGSGEQFF; CDR3 DNA: TGCAGCGTTGAAGGGACAGGGTCGGGCGAGCAGTTCTTC
D gene: TRBD1; clone size: NA; V gene: TRBV29-1; J gene: TRBJ2-7; CDR3 protein: CSVTPIQGALDEQYF; CDR3 DNA: TGCAGCGTTACGCCAATACAGGGGGCGCTTGACGAGCAGTACTTC
D gene: NA; clone size: NA; V gene: TRBV7-8; J gene: TRBJ2-5; CDR3 protein: CASSPGSGQETQYF; CDR3 DNA: TGTGCCAGCAGCCCGGGTAGCGGCCAAGAGACCCAGTACTTC
D gene: NA; clone size: many; V gene: TRBV19; J gene: TRBJ2-2; CDR3 protein: CASRSGTGELFF; CDR3 DNA: TGTGCCAGTAGGTCAGGGACCGGGGAGCTGTTTTTT
D gene: NA; clone size: few; V gene: TRBV11-2; J gene: TRBJ2-5; CDR3 protein: CASSAGGGETQYF; CDR3 DNA: TGTGCCAGCAGCGCCGGGGGTGGGGAGACCCAGTACTTC
D gene: TRBD1; clone size: many; V gene: TRBV2; J gene: TRBJ1-5; CDR3 protein: CASSETGEDQPQHF; CDR3 DNA: TGTGCCAGCAGTGAGACAGGGGAGGATCAGCCCCAGCATTTT
D gene: NA; clone size: many; V gene: TRBV19; J gene: TRBJ2-3; CDR3 protein: CASSPTGPGTDTQYF; CDR3 DNA: TGTGCCAGTAGTCCCACAGGACCGGGAACAGATACGCAGTATTTT
D gene: NA; clone size: NA; V gene: TRBV4-1; J gene: TRBJ1-1; CDR3 protein: CASSRWTRPGDTEAFF; CDR3 DNA: TGCGCCAGCAGCCGTTGGACGAGGCCTGGGGACACTGAAGCTTTCTTT
D gene: TRBD2; clone size: few; V gene: TRBV2; J gene: TRBJ2-5; CDR3 protein: CASSERSSGRETQYF; CDR3 DNA: TGTGCCAGCAGTGAACGGTCTAGCGGGCGAGAGACCCAGTACTTC
D gene: NA; clone size: many; V gene: TRBV6-1; J gene: TRBJ2-2; CDR3 protein: CASSRTGESGELFF; CDR3 DNA: TGTGCCAGCAGTCGAACGGGGGAATCCGGGGAGCTGTTTTTT
D gene: NA; clone size: NA; V gene: TRBV5-4; J gene: TRBJ2-3; CDR3 protein: CASSFGTDTQYF; CDR3 DNA: TGTGCCAGCAGCTTCGGCACAGATACGCAGTATTTT
D gene: NA; clone size: many; V gene: TRBV30; J gene: TRBJ2-4; CDR3 protein: CAWSPGRLAKNIQYF; CDR3 DNA: TGTGCCTGGAGTCCAGGCCGGCTGGCCAAAAACATTCAGTACTTC
D gene: NA; clone size: few; V gene: TRBV30; J gene: TRBJ1-1; CDR3 protein: CAWSVRGSLNTEAFF; CDR3 DNA: TGTGCCTGGAGTGTACGGGGGTCCCTGAACACTGAAGCTTTCTTT
D gene: NA; clone size: NA; V gene: TRBV4-3; J gene: TRBJ2-6; CDR3 protein: CASSQVGGFGANVLTF; CDR3 DNA: TGCGCCAGCAGCCAAGTTGGGGGCTTCGGGGCCAACGTCCTGACTTTC
D gene: TRBD1; clone size: few; V gene: TRBV29-1; J gene: TRBJ2-2; CDR3 protein: CSAGTGGLNTGELFF; CDR3 DNA: TGCAGCGCCGGGACAGGGGGCCTGAACACCGGGGAGCTGTTTTTT
D gene: NA; clone size: many; V gene: TRBV21-1; J gene: TRBJ1-5; CDR3 protein: CASSSPGPNSNQPQHF; CDR3 DNA: TGTGCCAGCAGCTCTCCGGGACCTAATAGCAATCAGCCCCAGCATTTT
D gene: NA; clone size: NA; V gene: TRBV6-1; J gene: TRBJ2-5; CDR3 protein: CASSEDGTQYF; CDR3 DNA: TGTGCCAGCAGTGAAGATGGGACCCAGTACTTC
D gene: NA; clone size: few; V gene: TRBV7-6; J gene: TRBJ2-7; CDR3 protein: CASSIGTNYEQYF; CDR3 DNA: TGTGCCAGCAGCATTGGGACCAACTACGAGCAGTACTTC
D gene: NA; clone size: NA; V gene: TRBV7-9; J gene: TRBJ1-5; CDR3 protein: CASSSQGGQPQHF; CDR3 DNA: TGTGCCAGCAGCTCACAGGGCGGCCAGCCCCAGCATTTT
D gene: NA; clone size: NA; V gene: TRBV19; J gene: TRBJ2-7; CDR3 protein: CASSIARGLGGEQYF; CDR3 DNA: TGTGCCAGTAGTATCGCCCGCGGCCTAGGGGGCGAGCAGTACTTC
D gene: NA; clone size: few; V gene: TRBV5-6; J gene: TRBJ2-3; CDR3 protein: CASSLEGDPTDTQYF; CDR3 DNA: TGTGCCAGCAGCTTGGAAGGGGACCCCACAGATACGCAGTATTTT
D gene: NA; clone size: NA; V gene: TRBV7-2; J gene: TRBJ2-3; CDR3 protein: CASSLVADPSTDTQYF; CDR3 DNA: TGTGCCAGCAGCTTAGTGGCGGACCCTAGCACAGATACGCAGTATTTT
D gene: NA; clone size: NA; V gene: TRBV5-1; J gene: TRBJ2-1; CDR3 protein: CASSLGPSGNEQFF; CDR3 DNA: TGCGCCAGCAGCTTGGGGCCCAGTGGGAATGAGCAGTTCTTC
D gene: TRBD2; clone size: many; V gene: TRBV2; J gene: TRBJ2-1; CDR3 protein: CASTRDYYNEQFF; CDR3 DNA: TGTGCCAGCACTCGGGACTACTACAATGAGCAGTTCTTC
D gene: NA; clone size: few; V gene: TRBV7-9; J gene: TRBJ2-7; CDR3 protein: CASSLDTGSSAEQYF; CDR3 DNA: TGTGCCAGCAGCTTGGACACCGGGTCCAGCGCAGAGCAGTACTTC
D gene: TRBD1; clone size: NA; V gene: TRBV5-8; J gene: TRBJ2-5; CDR3 protein: CASSQEAGTGGETQYF; CDR3 DNA: TGCGCCAGCAGCCAAGAAGCCGGGACAGGCGGTGAGACCCAGTACTTC
D gene: TRBD1; clone size: many; V gene: TRBV28; J gene: TRBJ1-1; CDR3 protein: CASSRQGAGEAFF; CDR3 DNA: TGTGCCAGCAGTAGACAGGGGGCGGGTGAAGCTTTCTTT
D gene: NA; clone size: many; V gene: TRBV7-6; J gene: TRBJ2-5; CDR3 protein: CASSPRTVETQYF; CDR3 DNA: TGTGCCAGCAGCCCACGGACAGTCGAGACCCAGTACTTC
D gene: NA; clone size: NA; V gene: TRBV5-1; J gene: TRBJ2-1; CDR3 protein: CASSLAVRSSYNEQFF; CDR3 DNA: TGCGCCAGCAGCTTGGCGGTGAGAAGCTCCTACAATGAGCAGTTCTTC
D gene: NA; clone size: NA; V gene: TRBV6-5; J gene: TRBJ2-1; CDR3 protein: CASSYGGYNEQFF; CDR3 DNA: TGTGCCAGCAGTTACGGCGGTTACAATGAGCAGTTCTTC
D gene: NA; clone size: NA; V gene: TRBV28; J gene: TRBJ1-2; CDR3 protein: CASSFGYGCTF; CDR3 DNA: TGTGCCAGCAGTTTTGGGTATGGCTGCACCTTC
D gene: TRBD2; clone size: few; V gene: TRBV28; J gene: TRBJ2-7; CDR3 protein: CASTAGLLYEQYF; CDR3 DNA: TGTGCCAGCACAGCGGGACTACTCTACGAGCAGTACTTC
D gene: NA; clone size: NA; V gene: TRBV5-4; J gene: TRBJ2-1; CDR3 protein: CASSLTDPYNEQFF; CDR3 DNA: TGTGCCAGCAGCTTGACCGATCCCTACAATGAGCAGTTCTTC